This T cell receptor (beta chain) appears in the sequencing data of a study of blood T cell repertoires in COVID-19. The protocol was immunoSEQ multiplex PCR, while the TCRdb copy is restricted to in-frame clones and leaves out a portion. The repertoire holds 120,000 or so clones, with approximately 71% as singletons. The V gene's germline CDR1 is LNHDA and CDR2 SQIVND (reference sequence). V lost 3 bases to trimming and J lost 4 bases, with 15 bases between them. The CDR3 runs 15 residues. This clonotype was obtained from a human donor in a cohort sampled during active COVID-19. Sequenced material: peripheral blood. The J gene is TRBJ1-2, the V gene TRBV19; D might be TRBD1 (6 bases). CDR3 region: CASSIPRTASYGYTF. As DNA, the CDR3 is TGTGCCAGTAGTATCCCACGGACAGCCAGCTATGGCTACACCTTC.